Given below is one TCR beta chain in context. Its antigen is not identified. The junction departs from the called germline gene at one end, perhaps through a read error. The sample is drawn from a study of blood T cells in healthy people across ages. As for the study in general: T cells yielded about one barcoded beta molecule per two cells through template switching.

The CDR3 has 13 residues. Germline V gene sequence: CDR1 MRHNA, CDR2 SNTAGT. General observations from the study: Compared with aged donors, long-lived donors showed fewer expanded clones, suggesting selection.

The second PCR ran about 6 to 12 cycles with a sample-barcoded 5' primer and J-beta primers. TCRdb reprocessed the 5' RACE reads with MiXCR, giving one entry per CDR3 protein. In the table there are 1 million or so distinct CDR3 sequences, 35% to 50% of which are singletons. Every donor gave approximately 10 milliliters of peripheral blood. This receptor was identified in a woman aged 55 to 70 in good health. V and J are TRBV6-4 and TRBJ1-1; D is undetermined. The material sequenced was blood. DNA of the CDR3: TGTGCCGGCAGTCGACATGAGAACACTGAAGCTTTCTTT. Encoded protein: CAGSRHENTEAFF.